This TCR beta chain was recovered during a study of T cell repertoires in cytomegalovirus infection. Study background: Based on public TCR beta signatures, there were indications of CMV infection and of a matching HLA type. Study-level findings and limits: Of the TCR beta families, the public ones yielded a cumulative frequency that identified carriers of CMV plus the relevant HLA.

TCRdb processed the reads anew with MiXCR; each CDR3 protein has one entry. The repertoire holds about 530,000 distinct CDR3 sequences, with about 30% as singletons. Germline V gives CDR1 LGHNA, CDR2 YSLEER. The CDR3 runs 15 residues. V dropped 4 bases and J dropped 6; count of bases not matched to a gene: 7. As concerns this clonotype: What it recognizes is unknown.

The rearrangement joins TRBV4-3 to TRBJ2-2; 8 positions agree with TRBD2. The source is a human donor in good health (CMV status not recorded). Some clones in this sample may be carry-over from other donors' samples. The sample taken for sequencing was PBMCs. CDR3 amino acids: CASSPQREWAGELFF. The CDR3 nucleotides read TGCGCCAGCAGCCCCCAGCGGGAGTGGGCCGGGGAGCTGTTTTTT.